This T cell receptor beta chain was captured by sequencing in a study of metastatic and nonmetastatic thyroid tumors. TCRdb used MiXCR to call clones anew from the PCR reads. The sample contains tens of thousands of clones, roughly 26% of which appear only once. Study results and caveats: Across blood and tumor, TCR beta diversity in malignant thyroid tumors was reportedly significantly higher than in benign nodules.

A note on this clone: The target antigen is unknown.

Each patient went into thyroid surgery without having received any treatment. Sequencing was done on a sample of blood. This sequence was found in a female donor with papillary thyroid cancer or a benign thyroid nodule (not recorded which). Some clones in this sample may be carry-over from other donors' samples.

The CDR3 spells CASSQVKYEQYF. As DNA, the CDR3 is TGTGCCAGCAGCCAAGTTAAGTACGAGCAGTACTTC. V usage is TRBV3-1 and J usage is TRBJ2-7, with D unclear. The CDR3 has 12 residues. V lost 1 base and J lost 4, with 5 bases in between. Per germline, CDR1 LGHDT and CDR2 YNNKEL (reference sequence).